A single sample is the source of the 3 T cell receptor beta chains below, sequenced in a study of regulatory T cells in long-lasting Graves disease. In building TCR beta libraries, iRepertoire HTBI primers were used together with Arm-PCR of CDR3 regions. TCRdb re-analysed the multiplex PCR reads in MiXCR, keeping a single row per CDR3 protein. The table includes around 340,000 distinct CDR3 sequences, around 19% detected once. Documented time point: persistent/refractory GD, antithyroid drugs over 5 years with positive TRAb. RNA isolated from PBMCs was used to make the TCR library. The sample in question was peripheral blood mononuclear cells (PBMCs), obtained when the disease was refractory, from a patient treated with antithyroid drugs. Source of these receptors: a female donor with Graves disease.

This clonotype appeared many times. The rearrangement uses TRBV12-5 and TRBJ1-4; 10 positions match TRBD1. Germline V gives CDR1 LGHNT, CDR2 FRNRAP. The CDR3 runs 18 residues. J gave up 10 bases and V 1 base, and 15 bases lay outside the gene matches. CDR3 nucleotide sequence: TGTGCTAGTGGTTTGGGCGCCGGCTTTGTGACAGGGGGCGGAAAACTGTTTTTT. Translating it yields CASGLGAGFVTGGGKLFF.

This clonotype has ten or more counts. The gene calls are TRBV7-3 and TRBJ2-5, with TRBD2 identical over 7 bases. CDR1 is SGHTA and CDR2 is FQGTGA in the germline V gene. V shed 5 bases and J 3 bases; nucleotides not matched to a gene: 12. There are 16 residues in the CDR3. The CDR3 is CASSPLGGGSKETQYF. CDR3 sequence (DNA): TGTGCCAGCAGCCCACTGGGGGGAGGGAGCAAAGAGACCCAGTACTTC.

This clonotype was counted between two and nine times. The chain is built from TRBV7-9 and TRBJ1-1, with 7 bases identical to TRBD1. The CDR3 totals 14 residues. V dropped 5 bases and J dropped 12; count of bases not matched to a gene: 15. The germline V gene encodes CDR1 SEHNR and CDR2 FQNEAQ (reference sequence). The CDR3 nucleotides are TGTGCCAGCAGCCCACTGAAAGGACAGGACGGGACTTTCTTT. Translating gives CASSPLKGQDGTFF. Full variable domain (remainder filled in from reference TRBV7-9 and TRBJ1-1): DTGVSQNPRHKITKRGQNVTFRCDPISEHNRLYWYRQTLGQGPEFLTYFQNEAQLEKSRLLSDRFSAERPKGSFSTLEIQRTEQGDSAMYLCASSPLKGQDGTFFGQGTRLTVV.